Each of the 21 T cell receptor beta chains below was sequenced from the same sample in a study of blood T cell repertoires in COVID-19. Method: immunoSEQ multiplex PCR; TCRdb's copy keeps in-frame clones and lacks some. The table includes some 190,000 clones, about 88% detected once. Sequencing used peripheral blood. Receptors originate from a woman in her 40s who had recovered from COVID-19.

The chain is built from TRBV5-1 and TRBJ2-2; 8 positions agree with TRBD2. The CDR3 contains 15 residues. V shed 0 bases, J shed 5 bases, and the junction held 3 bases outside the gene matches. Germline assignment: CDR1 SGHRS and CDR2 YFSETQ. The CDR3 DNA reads TGCGCCAGCAGCTTGGAAAGCGGGAGAACCGGGGAGCTGTTTTTT. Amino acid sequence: CASSLESGRTGELFF.

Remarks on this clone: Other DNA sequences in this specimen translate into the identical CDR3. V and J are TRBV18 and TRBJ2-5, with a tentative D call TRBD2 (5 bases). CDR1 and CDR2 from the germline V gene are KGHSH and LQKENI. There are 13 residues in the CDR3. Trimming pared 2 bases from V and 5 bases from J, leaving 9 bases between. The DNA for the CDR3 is TGTGCCAGCTCACCAGGTGGCGGGGAGACCCAGTACTTC. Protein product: CASSPGGGETQYF. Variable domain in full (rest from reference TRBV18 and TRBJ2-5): NAGVMQNPRHLVRRRGQEARLRCSPMKGHSHVYWYRQLPEEGLKFMVYLQKENIIDESGMPKERFSAEFPKEGPSILRIQQVVRGDSAAYFCASSPGGGETQYFGPGTRLLVL.

Written as DNA, the CDR3 is TGTGCCAGTAGTATTGGGACAGGGGAAATTTCACCCCTCCACTTT. Its translation is CASSIGTGEISPLHF. The gene calls are TRBV19 and TRBJ1-6; 10 bases line up with TRBD1. Germline values: CDR1 LNHDA, CDR2 SQIVND (reference sequence). J was trimmed by 9 bases and V by 3 bases; bases with no gene match: 5. The length of the CDR3 is 15 residues. Full variable domain (outside the CDR3, taken from reference TRBV19 and TRBJ1-6): DGGITQSPKYLFRKEGQNVTLSCEQNLNHDAMYWYRQDPGQGLRLIYYSQIVNDFQKGDIAEGYSVSREKKESFPLTVTSAQKNPTAFYLCASSIGTGEISPLHFGNGTRLTVT.

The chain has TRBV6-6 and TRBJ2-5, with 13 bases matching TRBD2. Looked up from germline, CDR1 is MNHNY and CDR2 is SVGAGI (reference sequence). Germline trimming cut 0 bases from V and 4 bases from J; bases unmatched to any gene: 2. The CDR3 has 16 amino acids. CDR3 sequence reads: CASSYSRLAGGETQYF. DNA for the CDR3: TGTGCCAGCAGTTACTCCCGACTAGCGGGAGGAGAGACCCAGTACTTC.

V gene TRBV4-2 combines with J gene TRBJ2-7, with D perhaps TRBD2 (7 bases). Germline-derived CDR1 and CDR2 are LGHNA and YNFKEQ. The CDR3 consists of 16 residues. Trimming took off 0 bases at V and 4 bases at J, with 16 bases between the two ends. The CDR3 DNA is TGTGCCAGCAGCCAAGATTACGCCCGGGGGGCTTACGAGCAGTACTTC. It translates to CASSQDYARGAYEQYF.

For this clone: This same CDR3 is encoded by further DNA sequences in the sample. The chain's CDR3 is CASSLDPAGEAFF. In nucleotides, the CDR3 is TGTGCCAGCAGCTTAGATCCGGCCGGGGAAGCTTTCTTT. This chain joins TRBV11-2 and TRBJ1-1; D gene unclear. Germline V CDR1 and CDR2: SGHAT, FQNNGV. The germline V and J ends were trimmed by 0 bases and 8 bases, with 10 bases remaining between them. The CDR3 totals 13 residues.

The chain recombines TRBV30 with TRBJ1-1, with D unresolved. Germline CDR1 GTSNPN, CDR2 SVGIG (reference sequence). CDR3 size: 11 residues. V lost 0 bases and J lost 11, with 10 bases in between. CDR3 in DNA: TGTGCCTGGAGTGTAGCCTATCGGGCTTTCTTT. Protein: CAWSVAYRAFF.

CDR3 DNA sequence: TGTGCCAGCAGCCATCCCCCGGGGGGAAGTGAGCAGTTCTTC. Translated: CASSHPPGGSEQFF. This chain links TRBV4-2 with TRBJ2-1; 7 bases are a match to TRBD2. The CDR3 extends over 14 amino acids. CDR1 is LGHNA, CDR2 YNFKEQ, per germline. V trimming: 3 bases; J trimming: 9 bases; junction bases outside the gene matches: 8.

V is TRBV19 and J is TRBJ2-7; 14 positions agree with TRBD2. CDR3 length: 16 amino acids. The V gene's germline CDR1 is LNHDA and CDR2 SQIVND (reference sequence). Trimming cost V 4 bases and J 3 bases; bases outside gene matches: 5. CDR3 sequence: CASSKGGTSGSYEQYF. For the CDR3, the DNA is TGTGCCAGTAGTAAGGGAGGGACTAGCGGGAGCTACGAGCAGTACTTC.

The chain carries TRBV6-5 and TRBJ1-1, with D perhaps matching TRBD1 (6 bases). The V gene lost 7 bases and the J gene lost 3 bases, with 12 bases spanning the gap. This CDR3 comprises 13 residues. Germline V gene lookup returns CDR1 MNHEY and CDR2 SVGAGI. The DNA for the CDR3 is TGTGCCAGCAAATCCCACAGGGACACTGAAGCTTTCTTT. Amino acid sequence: CASKSHRDTEAFF.

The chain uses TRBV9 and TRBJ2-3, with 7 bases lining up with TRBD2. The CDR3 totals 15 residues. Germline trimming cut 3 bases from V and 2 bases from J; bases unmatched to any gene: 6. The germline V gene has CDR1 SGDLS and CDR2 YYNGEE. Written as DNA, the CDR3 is TGTGCCAGCAGCGCGGGGAGGGCCCCCACAGATACGCAGTATTTT. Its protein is CASSAGRAPTDTQYF.

The CDR3 region has the DNA TGCGCCAGCAGCTTGGGTGAAGCTCACTCTGGGGCCAACGTCCTGACTTTC. Its translation is CASSLGEAHSGANVLTF. This chain joins TRBV5-1 and TRBJ2-6; D remains unclear. Trimming took off 0 bases at V and 0 bases at J, with 10 bases between the two ends. The CDR3 loop spans 17 amino acids. Per the germline V gene, CDR1 is SGHRS and CDR2 is YFSETQ.

The CDR3 DNA reads TGCGCCAGCAGCTTGGGTACAGGGTCGCCTTTCTATGGCTACACCTTC. It translates to CASSLGTGSPFYGYTF. The chain recombines TRBV5-1 with TRBJ1-2; D possibly corresponds to TRBD1 (6 bases). Germline lookup yields CDR1 SGHRS and CDR2 YFSETQ. V was cut by 0 bases and J by 4 bases, with 16 bases left in between. This CDR3 has 16 amino acids.

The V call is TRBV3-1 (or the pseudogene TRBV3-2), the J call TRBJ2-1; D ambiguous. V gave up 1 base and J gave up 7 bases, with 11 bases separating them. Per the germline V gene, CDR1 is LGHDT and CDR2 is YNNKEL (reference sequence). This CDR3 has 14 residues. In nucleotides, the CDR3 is TGTGCCAGCAGCCAAGCCGGGTCGAGGAATGAGCAGTTCTTC. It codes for CASSQAGSRNEQFF.

The CDR3, as DNA: TGTGCCAGCCATACAGGGGGCCGCTCTGGAAACACCATATATTTT. It encodes CASHTGGRSGNTIYF. This chain links TRBV28 with TRBJ1-3; 9 positions agree with TRBD1. Losses at the gene ends were 8 bases for V and 0 bases for J; bases not matched to a gene: 5. The length of the CDR3 is 15 residues. The germline V gene encodes CDR1 MDHEN and CDR2 SYDVKM.

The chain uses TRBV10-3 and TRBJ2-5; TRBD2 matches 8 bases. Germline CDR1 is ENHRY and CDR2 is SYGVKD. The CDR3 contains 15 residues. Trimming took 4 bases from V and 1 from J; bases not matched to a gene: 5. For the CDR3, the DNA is TGTGCCATCAGTGGGAGCGGGAGCTCCCAAGAGACCCAGTACTTC. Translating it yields CAISGSGSSQETQYF.

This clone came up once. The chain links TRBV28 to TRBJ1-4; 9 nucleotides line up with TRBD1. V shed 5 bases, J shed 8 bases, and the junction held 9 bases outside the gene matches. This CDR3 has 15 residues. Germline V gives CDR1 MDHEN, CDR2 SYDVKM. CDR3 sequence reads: CASSPHRGRGEKLFF. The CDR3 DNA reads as TGTGCCAGCAGTCCTCACAGGGGGCGCGGGGAAAAACTGTTTTTT.

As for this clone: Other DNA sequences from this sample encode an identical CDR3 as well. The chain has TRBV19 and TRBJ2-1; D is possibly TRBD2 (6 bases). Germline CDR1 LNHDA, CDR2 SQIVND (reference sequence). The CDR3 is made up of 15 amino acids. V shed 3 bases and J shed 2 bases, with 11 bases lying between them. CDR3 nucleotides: TGTGCCAGTAGTATTGGATTAGCGGCCTACAATGAGCAGTTCTTC. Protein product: CASSIGLAAYNEQFF. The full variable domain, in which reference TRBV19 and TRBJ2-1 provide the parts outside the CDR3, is DGGITQSPKYLFRKEGQNVTLSCEQNLNHDAMYWYRQDPGQGLRLIYYSQIVNDFQKGDIAEGYSVSREKKESFPLTVTSAQKNPTAFYLCASSIGLAAYNEQFFGPGTRLTVL.

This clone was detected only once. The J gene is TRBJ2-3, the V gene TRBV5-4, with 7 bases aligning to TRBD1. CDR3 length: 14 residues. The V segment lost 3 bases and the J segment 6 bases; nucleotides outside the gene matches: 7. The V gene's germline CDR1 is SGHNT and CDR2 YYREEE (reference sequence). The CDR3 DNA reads TGTGCCAGCAGCTATGACAGGGCTGGTGATACGCAGTATTTT. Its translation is CASSYDRAGDTQYF.

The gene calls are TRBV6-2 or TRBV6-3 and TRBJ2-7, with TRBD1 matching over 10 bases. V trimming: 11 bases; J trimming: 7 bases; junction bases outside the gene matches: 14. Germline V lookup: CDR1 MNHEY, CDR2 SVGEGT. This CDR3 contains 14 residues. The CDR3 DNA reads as TGTGCCGCCAGTTCCGGGACAGGGGTTTGGGAGCAGTACTTC. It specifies CAASSGTGVWEQYF.

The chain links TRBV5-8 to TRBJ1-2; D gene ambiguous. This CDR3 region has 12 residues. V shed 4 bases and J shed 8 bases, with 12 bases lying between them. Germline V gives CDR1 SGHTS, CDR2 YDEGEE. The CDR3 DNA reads TGTGCCAGCAGCCGATACTCAGGAGGCTACACCTTC. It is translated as CASSRYSGGYTF.